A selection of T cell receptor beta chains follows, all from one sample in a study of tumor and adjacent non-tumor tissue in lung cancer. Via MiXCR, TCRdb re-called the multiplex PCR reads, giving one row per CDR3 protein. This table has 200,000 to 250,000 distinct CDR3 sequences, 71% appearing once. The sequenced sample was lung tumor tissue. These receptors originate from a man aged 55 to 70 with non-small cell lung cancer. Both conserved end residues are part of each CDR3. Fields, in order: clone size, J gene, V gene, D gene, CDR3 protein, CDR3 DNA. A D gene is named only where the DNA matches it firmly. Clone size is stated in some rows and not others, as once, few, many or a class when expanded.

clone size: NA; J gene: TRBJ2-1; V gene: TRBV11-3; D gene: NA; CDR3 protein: CASSLVVSWNEQFF; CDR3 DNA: TGTGCCAGCAGCTTGGTCGTTTCGTGGAATGAGCAGTTCTTC
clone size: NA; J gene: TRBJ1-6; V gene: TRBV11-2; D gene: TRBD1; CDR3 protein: CASSLGQDRSYPPLHF; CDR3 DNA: TGTGCCAGCAGCCTAGGACAGGACAGGTCTTATCCACCCCTCCACTTT
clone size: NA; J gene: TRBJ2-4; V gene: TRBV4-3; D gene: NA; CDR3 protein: CASSLEYRAKNIQYF; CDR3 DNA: TGCGCCAGCAGCCTAGAATACCGAGCCAAAAACATTCAGTACTTC
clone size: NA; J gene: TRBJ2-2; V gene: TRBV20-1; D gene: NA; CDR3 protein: CSARSLAGVPGELFF; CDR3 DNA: TGCAGTGCTAGATCCCTAGCAGGGGTACCCGGGGAGCTGTTTTTT
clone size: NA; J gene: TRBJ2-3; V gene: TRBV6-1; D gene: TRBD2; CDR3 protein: CDSILLAGGGKDTQYF; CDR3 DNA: TGTGACAGCATCCTTCTAGCGGGGGGGGGCAAAGATACGCAGTATTTT
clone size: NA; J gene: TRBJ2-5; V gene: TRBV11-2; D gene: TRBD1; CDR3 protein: CASSPRDSYMETQYF; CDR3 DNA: TGTGCGAGCAGCCCTCGGGACAGCTACATGGAGACCCAGTACTTC
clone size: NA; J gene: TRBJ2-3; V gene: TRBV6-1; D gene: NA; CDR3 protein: CASSQEATGIPDTQYF; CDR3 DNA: TGTGCCAGCAGTCAAGAGGCCACAGGGATCCCAGATACGCAGTATTTT
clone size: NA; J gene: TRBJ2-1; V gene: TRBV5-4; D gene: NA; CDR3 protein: CASSSGGYNEQFF; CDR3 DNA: TGTGCCAGTAGCTCCGGGGGTTACAATGAGCAGTTCTTC
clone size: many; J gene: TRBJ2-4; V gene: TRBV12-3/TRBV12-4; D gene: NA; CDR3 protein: CASSLTKNIQYF; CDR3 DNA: TGTGCCAGCAGTCTTACAAAAAACATTCAGTACTTC
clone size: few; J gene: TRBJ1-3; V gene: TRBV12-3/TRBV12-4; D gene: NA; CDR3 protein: CASSLEYGFGNTIYF; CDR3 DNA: TGTGCCAGCAGTTTGGAATACGGATTTGGAAACACCATATATTTT
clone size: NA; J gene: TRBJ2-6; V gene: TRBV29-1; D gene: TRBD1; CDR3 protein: CIVRGRGSTGANDLTF; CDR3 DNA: TGCATCGTCAGAGGCAGGGGGTCGACTGGGGCCAACGACCTGACTTTC
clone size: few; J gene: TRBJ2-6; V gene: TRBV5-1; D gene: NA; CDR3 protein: CASSPRANSVSGANVLTF; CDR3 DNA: TGCGCCAGTTCGCCGAGGGCTAATTCCGTCTCTGGGGCCAACGTCCTGACTTTC
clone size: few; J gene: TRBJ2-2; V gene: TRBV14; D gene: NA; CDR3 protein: CASSRTFWGDTGELFF; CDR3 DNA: TGTGCCAGCAGCCGAACTTTCTGGGGTGACACCGGGGAGCTGTTTTTT
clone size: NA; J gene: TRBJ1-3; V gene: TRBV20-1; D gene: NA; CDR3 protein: CSATPGESSGNTIYF; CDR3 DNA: TGCAGTGCTACTCCAGGCGAGAGCTCTGGAAACACCATATATTTT
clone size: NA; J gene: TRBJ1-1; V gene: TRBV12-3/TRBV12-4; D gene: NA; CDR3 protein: CASSLIRVEAFF; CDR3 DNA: TGTGCCAGCAGTTTAATCAGGGTTGAAGCTTTCTTT
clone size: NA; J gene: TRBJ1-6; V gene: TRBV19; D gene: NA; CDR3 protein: CASRPTLGDNSPLHF; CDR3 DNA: TGTGCCAGTAGACCTACCCTGGGGGATAATTCACCCCTCCACTTT
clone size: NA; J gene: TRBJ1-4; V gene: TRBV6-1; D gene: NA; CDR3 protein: CASRGRGREKLFF; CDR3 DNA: TGTGCCAGCAGAGGCAGGGGAAGGGAAAAACTGTTTTTT
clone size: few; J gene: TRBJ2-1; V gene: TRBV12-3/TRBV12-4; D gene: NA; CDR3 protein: CASGRSQRRTYNEQFF; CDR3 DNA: TGTGCCAGCGGAAGAAGTCAGCGGAGGACCTACAATGAGCAGTTCTTC
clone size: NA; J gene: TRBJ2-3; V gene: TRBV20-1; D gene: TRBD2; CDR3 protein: CSAQALAGGSTDTQYF; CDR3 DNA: TGCAGTGCCCAAGCCTTAGCGGGGGGCAGCACAGATACACAGTATTTT
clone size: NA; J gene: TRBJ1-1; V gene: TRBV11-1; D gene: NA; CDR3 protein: CASSQNVGGSEAFF; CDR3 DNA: TGTGCCAGTAGCCAAAACGTGGGGGGGTCTGAAGCTTTCTTT
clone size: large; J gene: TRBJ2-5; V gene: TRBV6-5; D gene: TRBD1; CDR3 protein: CASSYGTGAGETQYF; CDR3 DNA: TGTGCCAGCAGTTACGGGACAGGGGCAGGAGAGACCCAGTACTTC
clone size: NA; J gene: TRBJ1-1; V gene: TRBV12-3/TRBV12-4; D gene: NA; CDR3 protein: CASKFRQNTEAFF; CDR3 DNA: TGTGCCAGCAAGTTCCGGCAGAACACTGAAGCTTTCTTT
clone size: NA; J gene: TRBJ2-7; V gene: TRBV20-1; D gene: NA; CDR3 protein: CSASLTHSYDQHF; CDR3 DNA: TGCAGTGCTTCTCTGACACACTCCTACGATCAGCACTTC
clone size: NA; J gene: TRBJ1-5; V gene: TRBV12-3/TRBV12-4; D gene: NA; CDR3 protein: CASSLRTGGVVRQHQHF; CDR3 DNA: TGTGCCAGCAGTTTACGCACCGGGGGGGTGGTCCGTCAGCACCAGCATTTT
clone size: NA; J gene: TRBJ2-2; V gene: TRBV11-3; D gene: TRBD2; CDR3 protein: CASRLAGGTGELFF; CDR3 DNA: TGTGCCAGCAGATTAGCGGGGGGAACCGGGGAGCTATTTTTT
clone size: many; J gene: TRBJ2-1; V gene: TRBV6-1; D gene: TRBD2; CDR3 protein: CASSGGTSGSNEQFF; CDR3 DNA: TGTGCCAGCAGTGGAGGGACTAGCGGGAGTAATGAGCAGTTCTTC
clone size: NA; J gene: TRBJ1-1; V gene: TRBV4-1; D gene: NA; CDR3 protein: CASSQDRARDYTAFF; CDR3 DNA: TGCGCCAGCAGCCAAGACCGAGCGCGGGACTACACGGCTTTCTTT
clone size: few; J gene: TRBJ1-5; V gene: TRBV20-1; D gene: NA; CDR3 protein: CSASDQPRQPQHF; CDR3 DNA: TGCAGTGCTAGTGACCAGCCCCGTCAGCCCCAGCATTTT
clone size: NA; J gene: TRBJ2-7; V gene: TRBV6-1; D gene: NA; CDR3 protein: CASSRDKSNAEQYF; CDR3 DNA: TGTGCCAGCAGCCGGGACAAGTCGAACGCGGAGCAGTACTTC
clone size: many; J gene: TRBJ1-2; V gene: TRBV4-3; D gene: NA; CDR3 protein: CASSQDHAGDPYGYTF; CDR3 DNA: TGCGCCAGCAGCCAAGATCACGCAGGGGACCCTTATGGCTACACCTTC
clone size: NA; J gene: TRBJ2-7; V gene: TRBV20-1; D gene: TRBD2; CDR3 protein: CSAIGGDSDQYF; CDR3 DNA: TGCAGTGCCATCGGGGGGGACTCCGATCAGTATTTC
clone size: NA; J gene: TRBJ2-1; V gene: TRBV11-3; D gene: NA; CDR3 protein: CASSLWGTTNEQFF; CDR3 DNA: TGTGCTAGCAGCTTATGGGGGACGACCAATGAGCAGTTCTTC
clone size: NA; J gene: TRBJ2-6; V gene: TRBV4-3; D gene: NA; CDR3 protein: CASSAQGGIGANVLTF; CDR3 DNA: TGCGCCAGCAGCGCACAGGGTGGAATTGGGGCCAACGTCCTGACTTTT
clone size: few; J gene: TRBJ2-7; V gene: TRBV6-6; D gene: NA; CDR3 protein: CASSYLATPGQDYYYEQYF; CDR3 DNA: TGTGCCAGCAGTTATCTAGCTACCCCGGGTCAGGACTACTACTACGAGCAGTACTTC
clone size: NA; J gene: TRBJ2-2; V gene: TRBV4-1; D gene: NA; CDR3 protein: CANSRSTNTGELFF; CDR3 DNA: TGCGCCAACAGCCGGAGCACAAACACCGGGGAGCTGTTTTTT
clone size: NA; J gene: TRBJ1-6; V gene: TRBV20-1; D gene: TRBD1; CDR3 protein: CSARSDRDSYISLLHF; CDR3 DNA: TGCAGTGCTAGATCCGACCGGGACAGCTATATTTCACTCCTCCACTTT
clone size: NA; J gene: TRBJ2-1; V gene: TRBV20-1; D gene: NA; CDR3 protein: CSAIDSPYNEQLF; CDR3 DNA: TGCAGTGCTATCGACTCTCCCTACAATGAGCAGCTCTTC
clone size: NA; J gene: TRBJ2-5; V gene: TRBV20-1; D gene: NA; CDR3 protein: CSAPDRVREIQYF; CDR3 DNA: TGCAGTGCCCCGGATAGGGTGAGAGAGATCCAGTACTTC
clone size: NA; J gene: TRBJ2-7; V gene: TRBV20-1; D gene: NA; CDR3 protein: CSANAVTYEQHF; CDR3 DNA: TGCAGTGCCAATGCGGTCACCTACGAGCAGCACTTC
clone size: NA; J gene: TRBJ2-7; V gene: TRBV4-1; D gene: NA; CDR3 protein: CASSASPGSTHEQYF; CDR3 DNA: TGCGCCAGCAGCGCGTCCCCGGGGTCTACCCACGAGCAGTACTTC